This T cell receptor (beta chain) was recorded in a study of blood T cells in healthy people across ages. Collection of 9.5 to 10 milliliters of peripheral blood was performed for each donor. With respect to this clonotype: The antigen remains unidentified.

Germline CDR1 ENHRY, CDR2 SYGVKD. Trimming removed 3 bases from V and 4 bases from J, with 10 bases in between. CDR3 size: 14 residues. Whole-study findings and limits: Naive T cell percentage showed a strong correlation with TCR beta diversity. Donors of long life had a larger count of naive CD4+ cells and greater diversity than aged donors.

PCR was performed a second time for 7 to 11 cycles using a sample-barcoded 5' primer and a J-beta primer mix. Using its own MiXCR run on the 5' RACE reads, TCRdb lists one record per CDR3 protein. The top ten hold about 10% of the sample, which has under 2 million distinct CDR3 sequences, roughly a third seen once. The sequence came from a woman younger than 45 in good health. Sequencing was done on a sample of blood. The J gene is TRBJ2-1, the V gene TRBV10-3; no definite D call. CDR3 sequence (DNA): TGTGCCATCAGTGAATCGAACCTATACAATGAGCAGTTCTTC. Its translation is CAISESNLYNEQFF.